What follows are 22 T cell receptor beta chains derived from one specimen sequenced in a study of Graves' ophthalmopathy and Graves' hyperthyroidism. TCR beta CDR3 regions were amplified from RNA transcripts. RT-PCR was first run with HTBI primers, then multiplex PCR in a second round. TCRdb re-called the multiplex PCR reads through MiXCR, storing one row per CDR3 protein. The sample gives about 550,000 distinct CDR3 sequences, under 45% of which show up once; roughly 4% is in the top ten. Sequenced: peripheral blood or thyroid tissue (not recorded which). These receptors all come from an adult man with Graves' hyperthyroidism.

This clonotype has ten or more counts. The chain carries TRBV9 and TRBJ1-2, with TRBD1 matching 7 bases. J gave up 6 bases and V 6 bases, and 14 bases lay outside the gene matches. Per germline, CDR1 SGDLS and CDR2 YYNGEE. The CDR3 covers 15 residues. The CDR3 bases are TGTGCCAGCACCCAAACGACAGGGTTATCGGATGGCTACACCTTC. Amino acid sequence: CASTQTTGLSDGYTF. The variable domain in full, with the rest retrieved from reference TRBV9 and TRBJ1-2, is DSGVTQTPKHLITATGQRVTLRCSPRSGDLSVYWYQQSLDQGLQFLIQYYNGEERAKGNILERFSAQQFPDLHSELNLSSLELGDSALYFCASTQTTGLSDGYTFGSGTRLTVV.

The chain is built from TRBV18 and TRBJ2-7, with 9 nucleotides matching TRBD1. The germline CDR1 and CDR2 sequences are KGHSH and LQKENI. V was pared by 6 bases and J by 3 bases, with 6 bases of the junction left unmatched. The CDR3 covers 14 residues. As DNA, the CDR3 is TGTGCCAGCTCTCAGGACAGGGGCTTCTACGAGCAGTACTTC. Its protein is CASSQDRGFYEQYF. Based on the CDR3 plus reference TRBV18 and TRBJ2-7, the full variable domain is NAGVMQNPRHLVRRRGQEARLRCSPMKGHSHVYWYRQLPEEGLKFMVYLQKENIIDESGMPKERFSAEFPKEGPSILRIQQVVRGDSAAYFCASSQDRGFYEQYFGPGTRLTVT.

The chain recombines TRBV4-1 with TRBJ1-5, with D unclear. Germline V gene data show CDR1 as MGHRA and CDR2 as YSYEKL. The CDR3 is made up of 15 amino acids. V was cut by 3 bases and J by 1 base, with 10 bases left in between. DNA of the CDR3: TGCGCCAGCAGCCAGCGGGATCTCAGCAATCAGCCCCAGCATTTT. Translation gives CASSQRDLSNQPQHF.

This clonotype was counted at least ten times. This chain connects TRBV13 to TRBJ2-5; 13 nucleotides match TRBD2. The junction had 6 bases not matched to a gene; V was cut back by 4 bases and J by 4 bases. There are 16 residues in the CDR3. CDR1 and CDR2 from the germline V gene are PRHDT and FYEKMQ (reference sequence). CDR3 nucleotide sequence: TGTGCCAGCAGCTCTGAACTAGCGGGAGGGCTAGAGACCCAGTACTTC. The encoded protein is CASSSELAGGLETQYF.

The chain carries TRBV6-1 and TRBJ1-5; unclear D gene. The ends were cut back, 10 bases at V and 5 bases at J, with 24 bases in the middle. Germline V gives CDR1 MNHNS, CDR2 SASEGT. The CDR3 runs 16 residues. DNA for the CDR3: TGTGCCACCCGGGTTTGGGGTACTAATGAGGATCAGCCCCAGCATTTT. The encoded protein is CATRVWGTNEDQPQHF.

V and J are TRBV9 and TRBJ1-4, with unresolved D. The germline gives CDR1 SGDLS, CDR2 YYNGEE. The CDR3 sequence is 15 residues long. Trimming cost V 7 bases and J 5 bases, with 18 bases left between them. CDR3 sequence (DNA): TGTGCCAGCTCCCGGCTTGGTGATGAGAATGAAAAACTGTTTTTT. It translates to CASSRLGDENEKLFF.

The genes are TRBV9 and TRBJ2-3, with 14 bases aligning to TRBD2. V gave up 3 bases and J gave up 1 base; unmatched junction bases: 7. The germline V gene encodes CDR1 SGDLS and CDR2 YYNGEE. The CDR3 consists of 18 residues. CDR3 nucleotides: TGTGCCAGCAGCGCAGGAGGACTAGCGGGGGGCGGCACAGATACGCAGTATTTT. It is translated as CASSAGGLAGGGTDTQYF.

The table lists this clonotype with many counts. The CDR3 nucleotides are TGTGCCAGCAGCCCGTACCGGGACAGGATTGAAGAGACCCAGTACTTC. Amino acids: CASSPYRDRIEETQYF. This sequence joins TRBV7-9 and TRBJ2-5; 8 nucleotides align to TRBD1. From germline, CDR1 is SEHNR and CDR2 FQNEAQ (reference sequence). CDR3 length equals 16 residues. V lost 5 bases and J lost 3; bases outside the gene matches: 11.

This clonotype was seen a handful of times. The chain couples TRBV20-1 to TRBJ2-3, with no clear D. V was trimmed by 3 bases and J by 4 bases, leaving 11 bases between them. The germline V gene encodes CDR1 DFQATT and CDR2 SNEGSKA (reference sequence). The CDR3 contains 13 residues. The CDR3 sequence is CSARATGPDTQYF. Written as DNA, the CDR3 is TGCAGTGCTAGGGCGACGGGTCCAGATACGCAGTATTTT.

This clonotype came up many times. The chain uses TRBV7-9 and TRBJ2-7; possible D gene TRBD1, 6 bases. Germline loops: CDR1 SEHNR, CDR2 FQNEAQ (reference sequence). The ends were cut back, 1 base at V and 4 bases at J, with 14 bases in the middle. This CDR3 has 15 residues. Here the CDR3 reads CASSLVSGDIYEQYF. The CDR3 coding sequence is TGTGCCAGCAGCTTAGTCTCAGGGGACATATACGAGCAGTACTTC.

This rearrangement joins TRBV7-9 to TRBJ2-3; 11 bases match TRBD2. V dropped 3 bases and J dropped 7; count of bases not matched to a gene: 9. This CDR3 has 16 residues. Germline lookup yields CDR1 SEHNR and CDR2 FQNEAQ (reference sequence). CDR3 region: CASSLVLAGVLHTQYF. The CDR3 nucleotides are TGTGCCAGCAGCTTGGTACTAGCGGGAGTTCTACATACGCAGTATTTT.

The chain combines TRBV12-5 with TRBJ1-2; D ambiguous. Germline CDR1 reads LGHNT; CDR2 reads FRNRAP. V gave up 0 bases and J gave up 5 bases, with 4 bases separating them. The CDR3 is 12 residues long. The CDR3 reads CASGLVGYGYTF. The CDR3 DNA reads TGTGCTAGTGGTTTGGTAGGATATGGCTACACCTTC. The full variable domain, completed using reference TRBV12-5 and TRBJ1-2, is DARVTQTPRHKVTEMGQEVTMRCQPILGHNTVFWYRQTMMQGLELLAYFRNRAPLDDSGMPKDRFSAEMPDATLATLKIQPSEPRDSAVYFCASGLVGYGYTFGSGTRLTVV.

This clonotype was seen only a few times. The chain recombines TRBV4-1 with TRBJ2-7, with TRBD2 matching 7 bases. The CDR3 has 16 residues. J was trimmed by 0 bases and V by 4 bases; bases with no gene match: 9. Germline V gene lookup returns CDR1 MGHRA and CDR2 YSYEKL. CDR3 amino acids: CASSLKTSAYSYEQYF. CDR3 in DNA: TGCGCCAGCAGCCTCAAAACTAGCGCCTACTCCTACGAGCAGTACTTC.

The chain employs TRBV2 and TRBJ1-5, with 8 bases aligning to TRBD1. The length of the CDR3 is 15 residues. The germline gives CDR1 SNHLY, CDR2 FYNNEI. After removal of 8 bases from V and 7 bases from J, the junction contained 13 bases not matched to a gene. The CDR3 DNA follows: TGTGCCAGCCGATTCGGACAGGGAAGGGGGCAGCCCCAGCATTTT. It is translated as CASRFGQGRGQPQHF.

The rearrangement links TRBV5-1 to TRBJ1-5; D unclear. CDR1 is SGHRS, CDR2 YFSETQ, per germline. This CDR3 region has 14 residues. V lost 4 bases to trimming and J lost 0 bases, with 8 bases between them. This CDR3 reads CASSKDNSNQPQHF. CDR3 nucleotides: TGCGCCAGCAGCAAAGATAATAGCAATCAGCCCCAGCATTTT. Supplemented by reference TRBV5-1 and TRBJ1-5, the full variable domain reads KAGVTQTPRYLIKTRGQQVTLSCSPISGHRSVSWYQQTPGQGLQFLFEYFSETQRNKGNFPGRFSGRQFSNSRSEMNVSTLELGDSALYLCASSKDNSNQPQHFGDGTRLSIL.

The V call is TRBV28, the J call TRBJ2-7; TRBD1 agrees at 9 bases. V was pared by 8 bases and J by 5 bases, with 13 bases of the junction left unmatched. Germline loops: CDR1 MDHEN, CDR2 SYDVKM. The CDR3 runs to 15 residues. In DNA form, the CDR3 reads TGTGCCAGCGAAAGGCCGGGACAGGGAAGCCACGAGCAGTACTTC. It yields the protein CASERPGQGSHEQYF.

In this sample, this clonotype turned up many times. This chain's CDR3 is CASSLGGGKETQYF. The CDR3 DNA sequence: TGTGCCAGCAGTTTGGGGGGAGGGAAAGAGACCCAGTACTTC. V is TRBV12-3 or TRBV12-4 and J is TRBJ2-5; 7 bases are a match to TRBD2. Unmatched junction bases numbered 4, after V lost 3 bases and J lost 3 bases. The CDR3 is 14 amino acids.

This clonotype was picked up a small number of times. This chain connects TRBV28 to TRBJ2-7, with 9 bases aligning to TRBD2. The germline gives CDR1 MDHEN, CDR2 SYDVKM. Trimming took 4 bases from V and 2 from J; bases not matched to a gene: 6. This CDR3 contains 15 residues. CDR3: CASSYASGGTYEQYF. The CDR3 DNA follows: TGTGCCAGCAGTTACGCCAGCGGGGGGACCTACGAGCAGTACTTC.

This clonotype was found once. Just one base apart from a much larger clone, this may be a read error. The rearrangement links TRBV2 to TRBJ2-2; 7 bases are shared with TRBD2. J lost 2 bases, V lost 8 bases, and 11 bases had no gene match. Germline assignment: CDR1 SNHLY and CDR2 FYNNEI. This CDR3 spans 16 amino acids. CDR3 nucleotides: TGTGCCAGCGTGACTAACGGGGGGATTAACACCGGGGAGCTGTTTTTT. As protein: CASVTNGGINTGELFF.

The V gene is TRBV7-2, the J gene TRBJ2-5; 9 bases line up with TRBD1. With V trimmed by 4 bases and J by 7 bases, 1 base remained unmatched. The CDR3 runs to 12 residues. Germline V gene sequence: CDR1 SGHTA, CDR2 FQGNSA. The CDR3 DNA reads TGTGCCAGCAGCTGGGGACAGGGGACCCAGTACTTC. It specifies CASSWGQGTQYF.

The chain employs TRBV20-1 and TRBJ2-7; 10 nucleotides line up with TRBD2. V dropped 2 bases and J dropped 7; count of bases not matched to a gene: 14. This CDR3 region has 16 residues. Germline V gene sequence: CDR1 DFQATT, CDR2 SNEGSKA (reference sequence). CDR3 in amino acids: CSARPRTSGVYNEQYF. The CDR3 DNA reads TGCAGTGCTAGACCCAGAACTAGCGGGGTATACAATGAGCAGTACTTC.

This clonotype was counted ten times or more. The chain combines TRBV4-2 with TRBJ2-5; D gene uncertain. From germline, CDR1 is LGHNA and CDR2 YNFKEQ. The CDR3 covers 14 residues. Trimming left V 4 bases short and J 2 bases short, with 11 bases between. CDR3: CASSPRPLQETQYF. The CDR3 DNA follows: TGTGCCAGCAGCCCCCGACCGCTACAAGAGACCCAGTACTTC.